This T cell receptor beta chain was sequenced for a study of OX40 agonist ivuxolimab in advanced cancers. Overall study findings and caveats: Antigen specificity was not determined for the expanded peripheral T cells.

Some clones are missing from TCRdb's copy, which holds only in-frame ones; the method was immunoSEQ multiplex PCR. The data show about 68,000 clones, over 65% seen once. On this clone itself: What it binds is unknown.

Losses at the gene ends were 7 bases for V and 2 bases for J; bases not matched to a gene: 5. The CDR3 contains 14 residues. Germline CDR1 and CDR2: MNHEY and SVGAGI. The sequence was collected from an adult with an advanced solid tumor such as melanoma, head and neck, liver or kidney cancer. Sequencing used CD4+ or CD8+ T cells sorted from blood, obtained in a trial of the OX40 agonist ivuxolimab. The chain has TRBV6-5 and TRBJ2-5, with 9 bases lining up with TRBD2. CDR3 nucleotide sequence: TGTGCCAGCACGGAGGCGGGGGGGCAAGAGACCCAGTACTTC. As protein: CASTEAGGQETQYF.